The 25 T cell receptor beta chains in this list originate from one sample, sequenced in a study of T cells in Graves' hyperthyroidism and ophthalmopathy. RNA transcripts gave rise to amplified TCR beta CDR3 regions. During a first-round RT-PCR of the TCR CDR3, the HTBI primer set was used. TCRdb used MiXCR to reprocess the multiplex PCR reads, holding one entry per CDR3 protein. The sample carries about 290,000 distinct CDR3 sequences, around 13% recorded once. Sequencing input: blood. The receptors originated from a woman aged 40 to 50 with Graves' hyperthyroidism.

This clonotype showed up many times. V usage is TRBV10-3 and J usage is TRBJ1-1, with 9 bases matching TRBD1. Trimming cost V 9 bases and J 3 bases; bases outside gene matches: 5. This CDR3 has 13 residues. Germline assignment: CDR1 ENHRY and CDR2 SYGVKD. For the CDR3, the DNA is TGTGCCATTAGACAGGGGGGATACACTGAAGCTTTCTTT. This encodes CAIRQGGYTEAFF.

The V call is TRBV2, the J call TRBJ1-1; a weak D match, TRBD1 (5 bases). Germline V lookup: CDR1 SNHLY, CDR2 FYNNEI. The CDR3 consists of 12 residues. V was trimmed by 6 bases and J by 5 bases, leaving 10 bases between them. The CDR3 here is CASRGGWTEAFF. Here the CDR3 DNA reads TGTGCCAGCAGGGGGGGGTGGACTGAAGCTTTCTTT.

This chain links TRBV24-1 with TRBJ1-1; no clear D gene. Looked up from germline, CDR1 is KGHDR and CDR2 is SFDVKD. V lost 2 bases and J lost 4, with 16 bases in between. This CDR3 is built from 16 residues. CDR3 sequence: CATSDYPGGRVTEAFF. CDR3 DNA sequence: TGTGCCACCAGTGATTATCCGGGAGGTAGAGTCACTGAAGCTTTCTTT.

This clonotype was observed many times. V gene TRBV7-9 combines with J gene TRBJ2-7, with TRBD1 matching over 8 bases. V dropped 5 bases and J dropped 6; count of bases not matched to a gene: 12. The CDR3 covers 15 residues. Germline V lookup: CDR1 SEHNR, CDR2 FQNEAQ (reference sequence). In nucleotides, the CDR3 is TGTGCCAGCAGCCCCCCCGCCAGGGGGCAGGCCGAGCAGTACTTC. Amino acid sequence: CASSPPARGQAEQYF.

This clonotype was observed at least ten times. The CDR3 DNA reads as TGTGCCAGCAGTTTTGCCTACCTAGGAGGGACAGGGGGTGGCGAGCAGTACTTC. Its translation: CASSFAYLGGTGGGEQYF. The V call is TRBV27, the J call TRBJ2-7; 11 nucleotides match TRBD1. Germline assignment: CDR1 MNHEY and CDR2 SMNVEV (reference sequence). V was clipped by 3 bases and J by 6 bases; unmatched bases: 16. This CDR3 is built from 18 residues.

The chain recombines TRBV30 with TRBJ2-7; D perhaps matches TRBD1 (6 bases). Germline-derived CDR1 and CDR2 are GTSNPN and SVGIG (reference sequence). The CDR3 consists of 13 residues. V shed 4 bases and J shed 7 bases, with 17 bases lying between them. The CDR3 sequence is CAWKGTPSGEQYF. DNA for the CDR3: TGTGCCTGGAAAGGGACACCATCGGGAGAGCAGTACTTC.

This chain uses TRBV11-3 with TRBJ2-1; TRBD2 might be the D (6 bases). The CDR3 extends over 15 amino acids. V was cut by 1 base and J by 6 bases, with 13 bases left in between. Looked up from germline, CDR1 is SGHNT and CDR2 is YENEEA. The CDR3 nucleotides are TGTGCCAGCAGCTTAGTGGCGGGAACAGGCAATGAGCAGTTCTTC. Translating it yields CASSLVAGTGNEQFF.

This clonotype was recorded at least ten times. The chain recombines TRBV6-1 with TRBJ2-3; 7 nucleotides match TRBD2. CDR3 length equals 16 residues. V shed 5 bases, J shed 6 bases, and the junction held 14 bases outside the gene matches. Germline CDR1 reads MNHNS; CDR2 reads SASEGT. CDR3 protein: CASSLEWELGGDTQYF. In nucleotides, the CDR3 is TGTGCCAGCAGTCTGGAGTGGGAGTTGGGGGGGGATACGCAGTATTTT.

Many counts were recorded for this clonotype. V gene TRBV5-5 combines with J gene TRBJ2-7; tentative D call: TRBD2 (5 bases). V shed 0 bases and J shed 2 bases, with 15 bases lying between them. The germline CDR1 and CDR2 sequences are SGHKS and YYEKEE (reference sequence). The CDR3 length is 16 residues. The CDR3 loop is CASSLAGSMFPYEQYF. CDR3 coding DNA: TGTGCCAGCAGCTTGGCGGGATCGATGTTCCCCTACGAGCAGTACTTC.

To note about this clonotype: A clone one base away is much larger, so this may be a read error. The V call is TRBV6-1, the J call TRBJ2-2; 9 bases match TRBD1. The J call may be mistaken, given a closer DNA end match to TRBJ1-1. This CDR3 region has 14 residues. The V gene's germline CDR1 is MNHNS and CDR2 SASEGT. The chain's CDR3 is CASSDPGQGPGAFF. DNA for the CDR3: TGTGCCAGCAGTGACCCAGGACAGGGGCCCGGAGCTTTCTTT.

This chain connects TRBV3-1 to TRBJ2-4; D not resolved. CDR3 size: 15 residues. V was clipped by 1 base and J by 6 bases, with 13 bases between them. Germline values: CDR1 LGHDT, CDR2 YNNKEL (reference sequence). CDR3 loop: CASSQVDRESNIQYF. In DNA form, the CDR3 reads TGTGCCAGCAGCCAAGTAGATAGGGAATCAAACATTCAGTACTTC.

There are many counts of this clonotype. The gene calls are TRBV6-1 and TRBJ2-6; the D gene could be TRBD1 or TRBD2 (5 bases each). The CDR3 runs to 19 residues. Germline values: CDR1 MNHNS, CDR2 SASEGT. Trimming cost V 6 bases and J 0 bases, with 21 bases left between them. Here the CDR3 reads CASRIYRGTDSSGANVLTF. The CDR3 DNA sequence: TGTGCCAGCAGGATTTACCGTGGGACGGATAGCTCTGGGGCCAACGTCCTGACTTTC.

This sequence joins TRBV9 and TRBJ1-2; TRBD1 agrees at 9 bases. The ends lost 4 bases at V and 0 bases at J; junction bases unmatched: 7. Germline CDR1 SGDLS, CDR2 YYNGEE. The CDR3 consists of 16 residues. The CDR3 loop is CASSPSGTGPNYGYTF. The DNA of the CDR3 is TGTGCCAGCAGCCCCAGCGGGACAGGGCCTAACTATGGCTACACCTTC.

This clonotype was seen more than once but under ten times. The chain employs TRBV25-1 and TRBJ2-3; 7 bases align to TRBD1. The V segment lost 6 bases and the J segment 2 bases; nucleotides outside the gene matches: 2. Germline V CDR1 and CDR2: MGHDK, SYGVNS. The CDR3 has 13 residues. CDR3 in DNA: TGTGCCAGCAGGGGACAGATCACAGATACGCAGTATTTT. This gives the protein CASRGQITDTQYF.

This clonotype was seen a handful of times. This could be a read error, since a much larger clone is one nucleotide away. CDR3 in amino acids: CASSYGGTGVDTEAFF. In DNA, the CDR3 is TGTGCCAGCAGTTACGGGGGGACAGGGGTGGACACTGAAGCTTTCTTT. The rearrangement links TRBV6-6 to TRBJ1-1; 10 nucleotides match TRBD1. Per germline, CDR1 MNHNY and CDR2 SVGAGI (reference sequence). The CDR3 has 16 amino acids. The J segment lost 3 bases and the V segment lost 2 bases, leaving 6 bases of the junction unmatched.

At least ten counts were recorded for this clonotype. The chain couples TRBV5-1 to TRBJ1-1, with D unclear. There are 15 residues in the CDR3. Germline V gene data show CDR1 as SGHRS and CDR2 as YFSETQ. Trimming cost V 0 bases and J 8 bases, with 17 bases left between them. The CDR3 DNA is TGCGCCAGCAGCTTGGAGGGCCGCGCGCGCCCAGAAGCTTTCTTT. Protein product: CASSLEGRARPEAFF.

This clonotype came up many times. The genes are TRBV24-1 and TRBJ2-3, with TRBD2 matching over 7 bases. The ends lost 3 bases at V and 2 bases at J; junction bases unmatched: 4. The CDR3 spans 15 residues. Germline CDR1 and CDR2: KGHDR and SFDVKD. The CDR3 is CATSDRGRDTDTQYF. DNA of the CDR3: TGTGCCACCAGTGATCGTGGGAGGGACACAGATACGCAGTATTTT.

This clonotype was counted only a few times. The chain uses TRBV6-1 and TRBJ2-1, with D perhaps TRBD1 (5 bases). This CDR3 comprises 14 residues. Trimming removed 8 bases at V and 4 bases at J, with 15 bases between. Germline CDR1 MNHNS, CDR2 SASEGT. The CDR3 DNA is TGTGCCAGCTCGAGACAGTGGGGATACAATGAGCAGTTCTTC. Translating gives CASSRQWGYNEQFF.

Only a few counts were recorded for this clonotype. This chain joins TRBV7-2 and TRBJ2-1, with 8 bases identical to TRBD2. This CDR3 is 16 amino acids long. V trimming: 1 base; J trimming: 4 bases; junction bases outside the gene matches: 6. Germline V gene data show CDR1 as SGHTA and CDR2 as FQGNSA. The CDR3 loop is CASSLVALAEYNEQFF. The DNA for the CDR3 is TGTGCCAGCAGCTTAGTCGCACTAGCGGAATACAATGAGCAGTTCTTC.

This clonotype showed up many times. The genes are TRBV5-8 and TRBJ1-1, with 7 bases fitting TRBD1. The junction had 17 bases not matched to a gene; V was cut back by 6 bases and J by 3 bases. Looked up from germline, CDR1 is SGHTS and CDR2 is YDEGEE. CDR3 length: 17 residues. The DNA of the CDR3 is TGTGCCAGCAACTTCCCTAATACAGGGGAGGCATACACTGAAGCTTTCTTT. Its translation is CASNFPNTGEAYTEAFF.

As regards this clonotype: This may be a read error, as it is one base from a much larger clone. V gene TRBV6-2 or TRBV6-3 combines with J gene TRBJ1-1, with D possibly being TRBD1 (5 bases). The CDR3 covers 14 residues. Germline V gives CDR1 MNHEY, CDR2 SVGEGT. Trimming took 4 bases from V and 4 from J, leaving 13 bases between them. The CDR3 is CASSLGLKSTEAFF. The CDR3 nucleotides read TGTGCCAGCAGTTTGGGACTCAAGAGCACTGAAGCTTTCTTT.

In its sample, this clonotype was seen a few times. A much larger clone differs from this one at a single base, so this may be a read error. The chain has TRBV20-1 and TRBJ1-2, with a possible D match to TRBD1 (6 bases). The germline V and J ends were trimmed by 5 bases and 0 bases, with 7 bases remaining between them. Germline V CDR1 and CDR2: DFQATT, SNEGSKA (reference sequence). CDR3 length: 12 amino acids. Here the CDR3 DNA reads TGCAGTGCTGGACAGCCTAACTATGGCTACACCTTC. It translates to CSAGQPNYGYTF.

This clonotype was seen ten or more times. The V and J genes are TRBV30 and TRBJ2-5; possibly TRBD2 for D (5 bases). The CDR3 has 13 residues. Trimming removed 2 bases at V and 5 bases at J, with 12 bases between. CDR1 is GTSNPN and CDR2 is SVGIG in the germline V gene (reference sequence). As DNA, the CDR3 is TGTGCCTGGAGTCATCGAGGGATGGAGACCCAGTACTTC. Translation gives CAWSHRGMETQYF.

This clonotype has at least ten counts. The chain carries TRBV7-9 and TRBJ2-7; TRBD2 is a possible D gene (6 bases). Germline V gene data show CDR1 as SEHNR and CDR2 as FQNEAQ (reference sequence). Trimming cost V 2 bases and J 6 bases, with 11 bases left between them. This CDR3 spans 13 amino acids. CDR3 coding DNA: TGTGCCAGCAGCTTAAGTTCGGGAGCCGAGCAGTACTTC. Translation: CASSLSSGAEQYF.

There are many counts of this clonotype. The chain links TRBV7-2 to TRBJ1-4; TRBD1 might be the D (5 bases). This CDR3 is built from 15 residues. Trimming pared 3 bases from V and 1 base from J, leaving 9 bases between. Germline assignment: CDR1 SGHTA and CDR2 FQGNSA. As DNA, the CDR3 is TGTGCCAGCAGCTTGGGGGGAAGAACTAATGAAAAACTGTTTTTT. Its translation is CASSLGGRTNEKLFF.